This T cell receptor beta chain was recorded in a study of OX40 agonist ivuxolimab in advanced cancers. Study context: Every 2 weeks, patients received ivuxolimab intravenously, dosed at 0.01 to 10 mg/kg. Treatment received earlier with anti-PD-1, anti-PD-L1 or anti-CTLA-4 agents was allowed, and more than 30% had some. Partial responses were seen in three patients, one with hepatocellular carcinoma and two with cutaneous melanoma.

Whole-study findings and limits: Which antigen the expanded peripheral T cells recognized is unknown.

V lost 1 base, J lost 5 bases, and 21 bases lay in between. The CDR3 is 17 residues long. Germline V gene data show CDR1 as SGHDT and CDR2 as YYEEEE. The assay was immunoSEQ multiplex PCR, and TCRdb's table has in-frame clones only and misses some. The sample yields more than 70,000 clones, roughly 90% seen once. About this clone itself: Its antigen remains unknown.

Sequences were derived from CD4+ or CD8+ T cells sorted from blood, sampled in a trial of the OX40 agonist ivuxolimab. This clonotype was sampled from an adult with an advanced solid tumor such as melanoma, head and neck, liver or kidney cancer. The V and J genes are TRBV5-6 and TRBJ2-5, with a possible D match to TRBD2 (5 bases). The CDR3 bases are TGTGCCAGCAGCTTGCTTGCAGCGGCTAAACCTAGGGAGACCCAGTACTTC. It is translated as CASSLLAAAKPRETQYF.